This note documents a single T cell receptor beta chain sequence. It lacks a known antigen. One base away there is no much larger clone; base qualities are not given. Per the publication, the treatment or condition label means: live attenuated yellow fever vaccine strain. A standard Ficoll-Paque protocol was used to isolate PBMCs from peripheral blood. CD4 and CD8 T-cell fractions were isolated with Dynabeads CD4 and CD8 positive selection kits. RNA was extracted with TriZol from bulk PBMCs, CD4 and CD8 fractions, and dextramer-positive and dextramer-negative fractions. This sample was taken from a study of T cells after yellow fever vaccination (dated by TCRdb to between 2019 and 2020). About the investigation overall: The SMART-Seq v4 Ultra Low Input RNA kit was used to prepare libraries from fractions with low cell numbers. Two healthy male donors made up the cohort, one aged 18 to 30 years and the other aged 30 to 39 years. To follow T-cell clones before and after both primary and booster YFV17D yellow fever vaccination, bulk TCR alpha and beta repertoires underwent longitudinal sequencing. Blood was collected at multiple timepoints before and after primary and secondary immunization, and bulk PBMC replicates and cell subsets were isolated.

Beyond this particular receptor, the publication reports: Most clones expanded after primary vaccination were re-detected after the booster (approximately 96% of CD4 and 88% of CD8), suggesting broad memory maintenance. FACS-sorted repertoires could contain abundant contaminating clonotypes from the bulk population, so computational filtering was required. The secondary T-cell response was weaker than the primary response but faster, peaking on day 5 instead of day 15. Only a couple of donors were included in the study, so the extent to which the findings can be generalized is limited. A small share of clonotypes occurred in both CD4 and CD8 compartments, likely arising from convergent recombination.

Sequencing instrument: Illumina NovaSeq 6000. TCR cDNA was synthesized by 5'RACE template switching, through which a universal primer site and unique molecular identifiers were introduced. Priming of cDNA synthesis was performed from both the TCR alpha and TCR beta constant segments. Library amplification used two PCR steps, and the second PCR step added sample barcodes and sequencing adapters. Libraries were sequenced on Illumina HiSeq 2500 (2x100 bp) or NovaSeq (2x150 bp). In the original analysis: MIGEC was used to demultiplex reads and collapse the reads into UMI consensus sequences, and MiXCR was used for V(D)J alignment. Vaccine-responding clonotypes were identified with edgeR using replicate PBMC samples, with FDR below 0.01 and a log2 fold change above 5 up to day 15 being required. Bulk clonotypes were assigned CD4 or CD8 identity according to which sequenced CD4 or CD8 repertoire held them at higher abundance. TCRdb redid the processing of the public reads, applying fastp at Q25 and MiXCR, and retained in-frame beta chains. Identical CDR3 protein sequences are pooled into one entry, listed with their most common genes and DNA. None of the V and J calls come from the authors' own analysis; TCRdb made them. For this sample there are about 170,000 distinct CDR3 sequences; about 10% appear just once. The leading ten clones occupy around 34% of the sample.

The CDR3 holds 15 amino acids from the cysteine to the phenylalanine. Of the read, only the CDR3 DNA is kept; its 45 bases are in frame from base 1. CDR1 and CDR2 are read off the germline V gene (reference sequence) as LNHDA and SQIVND. Between the V and J ends, shortened by 0 bases and 0 bases respectively, the junction contains 8 bases. The origin of this receptor is a man younger than 35 who received the YFV17D yellow fever vaccine. The sample was CD8+ T cells sorted from PBMCs, taken 15 days after the yellow fever booster vaccination. The chain links TRBV19 with TRBJ1-1; a weak D assignment points to TRBD1 (5 bases agree). The DNA sequence is TGTGCCAGTAGTATAGACTGGGGACTGAACACTGAAGCTTTCTTT. Protein translation: CASSIDWGLNTEAFF. The full variable domain, with segments outside the CDR3 supplied by the reference TRBV19 and TRBJ1-1 proteins, appears as DGGITQSPKYLFRKEGQNVTLSCEQNLNHDAMYWYRQDPGQGLRLIYYSQIVNDFQKGDIAEGYSVSREKKESFPLTVTSAQKNPTAFYLCASSIDWGLNTEAFFGQGTRLTVV.